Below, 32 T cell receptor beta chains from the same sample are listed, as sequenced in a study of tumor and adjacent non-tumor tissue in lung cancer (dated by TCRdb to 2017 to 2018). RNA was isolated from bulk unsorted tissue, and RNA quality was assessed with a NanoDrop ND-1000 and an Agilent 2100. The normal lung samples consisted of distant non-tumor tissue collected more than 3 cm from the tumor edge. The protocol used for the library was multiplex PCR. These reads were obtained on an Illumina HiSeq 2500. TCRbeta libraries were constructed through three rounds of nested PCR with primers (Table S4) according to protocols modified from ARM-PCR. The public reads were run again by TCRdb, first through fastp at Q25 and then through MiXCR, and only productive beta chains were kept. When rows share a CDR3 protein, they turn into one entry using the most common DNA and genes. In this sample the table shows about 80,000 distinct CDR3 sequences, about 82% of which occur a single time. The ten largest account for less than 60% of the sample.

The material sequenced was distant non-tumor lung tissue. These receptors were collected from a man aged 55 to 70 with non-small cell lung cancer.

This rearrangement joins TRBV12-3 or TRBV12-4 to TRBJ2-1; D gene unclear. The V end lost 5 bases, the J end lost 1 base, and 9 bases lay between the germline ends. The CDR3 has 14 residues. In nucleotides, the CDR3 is TGTGCCAGCAGTAGAGCGACGTCCTACAATGAGCAGTTCTTC. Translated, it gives CASSRATSYNEQFF.

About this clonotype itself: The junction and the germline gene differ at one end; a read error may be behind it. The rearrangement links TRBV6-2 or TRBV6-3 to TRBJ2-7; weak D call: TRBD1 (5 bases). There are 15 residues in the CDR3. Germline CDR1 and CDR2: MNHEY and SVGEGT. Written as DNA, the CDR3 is TGTGCCAGCAGTTACAACCGGCCAGGGCTCGGCGAGCAGTATTTC. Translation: CASSYNRPGLGEQYF.

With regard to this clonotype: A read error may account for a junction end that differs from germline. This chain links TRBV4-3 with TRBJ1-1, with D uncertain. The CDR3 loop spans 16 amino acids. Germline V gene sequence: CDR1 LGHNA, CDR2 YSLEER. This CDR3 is CANSQDHNQSNTGAFF. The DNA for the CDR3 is TGCGCCAACAGTCAAGATCATAATCAGTCCAACACTGGAGCTTTCTTT.

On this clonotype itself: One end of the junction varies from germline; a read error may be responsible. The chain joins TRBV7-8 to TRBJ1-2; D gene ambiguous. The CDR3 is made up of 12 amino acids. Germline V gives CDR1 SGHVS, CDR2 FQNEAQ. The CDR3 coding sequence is TGTGCCAGCAGCCTAAAAGGGTCTGGCTTCACCTTC. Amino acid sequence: CASSLKGSGFTF. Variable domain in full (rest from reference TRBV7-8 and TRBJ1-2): GAGVSQSPRYKVAKRGQDVALRCDPISGHVSLFWYQQALGQGPEFLTYFQNEAQLDKSGLPSDRFFAERPEGSVSTLKIQRTQQEDSAVYLCASSLKGSGFTFGSGTRLTVV.

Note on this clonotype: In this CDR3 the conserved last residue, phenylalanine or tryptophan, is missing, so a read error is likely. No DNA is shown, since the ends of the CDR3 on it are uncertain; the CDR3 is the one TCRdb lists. The CDR3 is CTSSLVGRGTEGFL. The rearrangement links TRBV11-2 to TRBJ1-1. Termini included, the CDR3 measures 14 amino acids. The germline V gene encodes CDR1 SGHAT and CDR2 FQNNGV.

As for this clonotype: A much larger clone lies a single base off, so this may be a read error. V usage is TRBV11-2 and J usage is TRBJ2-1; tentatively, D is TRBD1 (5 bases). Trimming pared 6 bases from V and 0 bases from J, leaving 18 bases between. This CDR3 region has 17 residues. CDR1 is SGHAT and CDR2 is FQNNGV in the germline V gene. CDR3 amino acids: CASRNYRKLFSYNEQFF. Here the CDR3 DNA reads TGTGCCAGCAGGAATTACAGGAAATTATTCTCCTACAATGAGCAGTTCTTC.

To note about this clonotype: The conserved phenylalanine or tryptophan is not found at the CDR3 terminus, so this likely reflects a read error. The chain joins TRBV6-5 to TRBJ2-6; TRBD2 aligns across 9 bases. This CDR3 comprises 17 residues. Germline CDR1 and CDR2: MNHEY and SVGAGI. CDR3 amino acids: CTSSLAGASSGTNVLTS. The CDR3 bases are TGTACCAGCAGTTTAGCGGGGGCCAGCTCTGGGACCAACGTCCTGACTTCC.

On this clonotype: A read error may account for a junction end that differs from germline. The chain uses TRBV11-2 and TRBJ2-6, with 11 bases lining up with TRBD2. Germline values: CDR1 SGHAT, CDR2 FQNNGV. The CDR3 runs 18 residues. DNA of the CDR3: TGTGTCAGCAGTCCAACTAGCGGGGGAGCCACTGGGGCTAACATCCTGACTTTC. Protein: CVSSPTSGGATGANILTF. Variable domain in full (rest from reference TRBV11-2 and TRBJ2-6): EAGVAQSPRYKIIEKRQSVAFWCNPISGHATLYWYQQILGQGPKLLIQFQNNGVVDDSQLPKDRFSAERLKGVDSTLKIQPAKLEDSAVYLCVSSPTSGGATGANILTFGAGSRLTVL.

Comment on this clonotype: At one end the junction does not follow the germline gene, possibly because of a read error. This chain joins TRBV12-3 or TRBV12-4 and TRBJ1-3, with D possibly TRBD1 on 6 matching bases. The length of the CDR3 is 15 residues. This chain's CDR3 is CAGSLQGGPGNTIYF. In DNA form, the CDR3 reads TGTGCCGGCAGTTTACAGGGAGGTCCTGGAAACACCATATATTTT.

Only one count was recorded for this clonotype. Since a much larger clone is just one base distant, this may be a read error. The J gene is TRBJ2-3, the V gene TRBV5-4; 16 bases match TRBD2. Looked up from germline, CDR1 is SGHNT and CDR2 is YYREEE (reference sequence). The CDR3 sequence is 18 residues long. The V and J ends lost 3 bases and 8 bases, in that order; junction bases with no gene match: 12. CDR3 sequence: CASSSSHGTSGGARTQYF. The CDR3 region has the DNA TGTGCCAGCAGCTCCTCCCACGGGACTAGCGGGGGGGCACGTACGCAGTATTTT.

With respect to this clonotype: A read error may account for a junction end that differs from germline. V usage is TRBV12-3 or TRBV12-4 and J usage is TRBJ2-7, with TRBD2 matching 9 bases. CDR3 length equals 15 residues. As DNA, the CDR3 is TGTGCTAGCAGTTTAAGTGCGGGAGGGGGCTACGAACAGTACTTC. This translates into CASSLSAGGGYEQYF.

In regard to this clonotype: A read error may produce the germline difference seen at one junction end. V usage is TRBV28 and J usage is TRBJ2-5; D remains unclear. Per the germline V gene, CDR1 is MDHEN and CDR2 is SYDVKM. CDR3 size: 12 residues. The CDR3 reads CASSQSQEIQYF. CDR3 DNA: TGTGCCAGCAGCCAGTCCCAAGAGATCCAGTACTTC. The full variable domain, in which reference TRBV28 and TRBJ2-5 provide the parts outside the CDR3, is DVKVTQSSRYLVKRTGEKVFLECVQDMDHENMFWYRQDPGLGLRLIYFSYDVKMKEKGDIPEGYSVSREKKERFSLILESASTNQTSMYLCASSQSQEIQYFGPGTRLLVL.

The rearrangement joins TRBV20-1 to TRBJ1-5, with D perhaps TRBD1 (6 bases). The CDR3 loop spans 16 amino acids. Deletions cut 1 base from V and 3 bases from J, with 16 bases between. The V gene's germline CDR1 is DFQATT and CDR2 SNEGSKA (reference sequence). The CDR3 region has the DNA TGCAGTGCTAGAGCTAGGACAGTCCATAACAATCAGCCCCAGCATTTT. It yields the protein CSARARTVHNNQPQHF.

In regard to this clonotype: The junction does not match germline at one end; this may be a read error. CDR3 in amino acids: CNASSKEIQYF. CDR3 nucleotides: TGCAATGCTAGTAGCAAAGAGATCCAGTACTTC. The chain links TRBV20-1 to TRBJ2-5; no clear D. CDR1 and CDR2 from the germline V gene are DFQATT and SNEGSKA (reference sequence). The CDR3 is made up of 11 amino acids.

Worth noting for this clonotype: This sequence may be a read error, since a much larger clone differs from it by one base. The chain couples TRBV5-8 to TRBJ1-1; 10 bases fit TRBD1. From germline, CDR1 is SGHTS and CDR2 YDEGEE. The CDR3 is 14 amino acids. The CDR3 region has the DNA TGTACCAGCAGCCGGGACAGGGGTGGCACTGAAGCTTTCTTT. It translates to CTSSRDRGGTEAFF.

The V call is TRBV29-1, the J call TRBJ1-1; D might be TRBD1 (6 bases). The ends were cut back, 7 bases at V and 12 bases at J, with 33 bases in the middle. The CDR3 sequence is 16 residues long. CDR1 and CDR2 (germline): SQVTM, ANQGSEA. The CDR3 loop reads CSASRGHASMNTGPFF. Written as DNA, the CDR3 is TGCAGCGCCTCCAGGGGCCACGCATCCATGAACACTGGACCTTTCTTT. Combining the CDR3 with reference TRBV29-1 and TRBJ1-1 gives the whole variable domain SAVISQKPSRDICQRGTSLTIQCQVDSQVTMMFWYRQQPGQSLTLIATANQGSEATYESGFVIDKFPISRPNLTFSTLTVSNMSPEDSSIYLCSASRGHASMNTGPFFGQGTRLTVV.

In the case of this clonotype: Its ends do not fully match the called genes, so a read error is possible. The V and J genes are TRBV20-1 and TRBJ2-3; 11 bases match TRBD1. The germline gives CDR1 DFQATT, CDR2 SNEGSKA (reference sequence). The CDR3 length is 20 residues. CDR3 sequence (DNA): TGCAGTGCTAGAGTCAGTAGGGGACAGGGGGTAGGACTCCACACAGATACGCAGTATTTC. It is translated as CSARVSRGQGVGLHTDTQYF.

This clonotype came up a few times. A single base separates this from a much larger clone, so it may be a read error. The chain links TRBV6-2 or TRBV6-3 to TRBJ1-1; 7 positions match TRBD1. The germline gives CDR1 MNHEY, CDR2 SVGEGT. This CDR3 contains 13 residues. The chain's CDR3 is CAATGDMNAEAFF. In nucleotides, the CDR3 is TGTGCCGCCACAGGGGACATGAACGCTGAAGCTTTCTTT.

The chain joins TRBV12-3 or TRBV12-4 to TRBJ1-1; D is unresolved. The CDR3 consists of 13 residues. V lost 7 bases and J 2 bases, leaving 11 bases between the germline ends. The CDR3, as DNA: TGTGCCAGCAATAAGGGCGGTAACACTGAAGCTTTCTTT. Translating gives CASNKGGNTEAFF.

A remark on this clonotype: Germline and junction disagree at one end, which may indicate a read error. The CDR3 loop is CVSSSDQTRVEEKLFF. The CDR3 DNA is TGTGTCAGCAGCTCAGATCAAACCAGGGTAGAAGAAAAACTGTTTTTT. J is TRBJ1-4 and V is TRBV11-3; D perhaps matches TRBD1 (5 bases). CDR1 and CDR2 from the germline V gene are SGHNT and YENEEA. This CDR3 is 16 amino acids long.

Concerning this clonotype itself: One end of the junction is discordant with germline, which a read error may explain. The DNA of the CDR3 is TGTGCCAGCAAATCGGAGCCAGCCAGTAGCACAGATACTCAGTATTTT. Translated, it gives CASKSEPASSTDTQYF. This chain connects TRBV6-1 to TRBJ2-3; D not resolved. Germline values: CDR1 MNHNS, CDR2 SASEGT. CDR3 length: 16 residues.

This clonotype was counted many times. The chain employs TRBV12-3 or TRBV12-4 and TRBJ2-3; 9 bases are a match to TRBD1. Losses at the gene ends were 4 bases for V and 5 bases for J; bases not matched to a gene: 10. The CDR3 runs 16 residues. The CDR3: CASSYDRGTIRDTQYF. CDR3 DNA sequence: TGTGCCAGCAGTTATGACAGGGGGACAATCAGAGATACGCAGTATTTT.

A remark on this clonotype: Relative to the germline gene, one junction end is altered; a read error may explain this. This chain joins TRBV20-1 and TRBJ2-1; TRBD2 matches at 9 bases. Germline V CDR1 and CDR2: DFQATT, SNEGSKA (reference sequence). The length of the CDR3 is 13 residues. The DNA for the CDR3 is TGCAGCCCTAGGTGCGGGGGGGCCAATGAACAGTTCTTC. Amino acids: CSPRCGGANEQFF.

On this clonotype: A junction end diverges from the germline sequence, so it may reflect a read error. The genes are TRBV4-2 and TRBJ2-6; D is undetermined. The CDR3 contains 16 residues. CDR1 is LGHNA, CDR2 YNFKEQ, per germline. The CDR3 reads CASSQELSYWANVLTF. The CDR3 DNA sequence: TGTGCCAGCAGCCAAGAGTTGAGTTATTGGGCCAACGTCCTGACTTTT.

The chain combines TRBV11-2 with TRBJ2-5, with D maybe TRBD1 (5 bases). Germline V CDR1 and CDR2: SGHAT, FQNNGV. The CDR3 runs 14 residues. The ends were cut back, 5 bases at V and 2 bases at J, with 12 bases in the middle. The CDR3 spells CASSPGHVQETQYF. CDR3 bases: TGTGCCAGCAGCCCTGGACATGTTCAAGAGACCCAGTACTTC. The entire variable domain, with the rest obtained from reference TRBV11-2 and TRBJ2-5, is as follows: EAGVAQSPRYKIIEKRQSVAFWCNPISGHATLYWYQQILGQGPKLLIQFQNNGVVDDSQLPKDRFSAERLKGVDSTLKIQPAKLEDSAVYLCASSPGHVQETQYFGPGTRLLVL.

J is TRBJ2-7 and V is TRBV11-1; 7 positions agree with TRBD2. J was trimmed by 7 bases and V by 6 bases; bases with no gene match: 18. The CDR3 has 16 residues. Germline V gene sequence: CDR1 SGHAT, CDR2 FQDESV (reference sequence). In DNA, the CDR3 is TGTGCCAGCAGTGACCCCGGGACTAATGAACTCGGGGAGCAGTACTTC. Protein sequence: CASSDPGTNELGEQYF.

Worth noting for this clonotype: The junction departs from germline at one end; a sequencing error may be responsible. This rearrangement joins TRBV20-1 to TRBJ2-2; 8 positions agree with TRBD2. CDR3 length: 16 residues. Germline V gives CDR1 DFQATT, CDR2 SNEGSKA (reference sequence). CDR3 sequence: CSARGTIGGDTGELFF. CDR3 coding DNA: TGCAGTGCTAGGGGGACTATCGGGGGGGACACCGGGGAGTTGTTTTTT.

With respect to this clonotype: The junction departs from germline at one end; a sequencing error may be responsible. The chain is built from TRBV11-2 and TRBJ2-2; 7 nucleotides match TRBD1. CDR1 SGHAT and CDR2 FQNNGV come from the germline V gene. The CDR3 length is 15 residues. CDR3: CGSNSTGIITRELFF. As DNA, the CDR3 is TGTGGCAGCAACTCGACAGGGATAATTACCAGGGAGCTGTTTTTT.

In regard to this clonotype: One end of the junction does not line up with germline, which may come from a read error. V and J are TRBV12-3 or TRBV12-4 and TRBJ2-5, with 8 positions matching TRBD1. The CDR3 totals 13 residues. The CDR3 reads CASSRTGQETQYF. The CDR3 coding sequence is TGTGCTAGCAGCCGGACAGGGCAAGAGACCCAGTACTTC.

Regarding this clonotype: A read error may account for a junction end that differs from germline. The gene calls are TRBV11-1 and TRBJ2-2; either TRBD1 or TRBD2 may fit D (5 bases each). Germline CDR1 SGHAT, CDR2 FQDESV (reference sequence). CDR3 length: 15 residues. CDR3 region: CASSLRAGITGKLYF. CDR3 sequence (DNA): TGTGCCAGCAGCTTACGTGCAGGGATCACCGGGAAGCTGTATTTT.

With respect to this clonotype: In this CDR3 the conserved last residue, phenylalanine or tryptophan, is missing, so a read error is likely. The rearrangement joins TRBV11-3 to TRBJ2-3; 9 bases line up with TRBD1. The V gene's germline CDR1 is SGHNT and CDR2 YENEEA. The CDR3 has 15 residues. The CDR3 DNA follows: TGTGACAGCAGCTTAGATAAGGGACAGGGAGATACGCAGTATATT. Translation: CDSSLDKGQGDTQYI.

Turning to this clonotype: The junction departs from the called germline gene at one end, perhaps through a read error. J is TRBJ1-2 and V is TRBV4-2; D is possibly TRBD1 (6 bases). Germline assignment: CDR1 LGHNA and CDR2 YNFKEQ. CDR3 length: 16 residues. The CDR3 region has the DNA TGTGCCATCAGCCAAAACACAGGGCGGGGGGACTATGCCTACACCTTC. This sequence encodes CAISQNTGRGDYAYTF.